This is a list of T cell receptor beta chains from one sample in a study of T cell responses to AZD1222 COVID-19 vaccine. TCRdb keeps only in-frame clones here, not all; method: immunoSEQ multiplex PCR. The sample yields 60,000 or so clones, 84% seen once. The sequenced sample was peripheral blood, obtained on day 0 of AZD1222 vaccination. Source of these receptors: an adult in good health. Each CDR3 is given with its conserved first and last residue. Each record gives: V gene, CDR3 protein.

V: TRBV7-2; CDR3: CASSSGWLWNSPLHF
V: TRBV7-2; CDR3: CASSSSRGELYGYTF
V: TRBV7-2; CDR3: CASSLARISRDTQYF
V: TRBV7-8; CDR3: CASSLGTGPYGYTF
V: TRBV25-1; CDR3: CASSSDRDNEKLFF
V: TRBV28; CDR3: CASSTRGTGGVLTF
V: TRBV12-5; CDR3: CASGPDGHTIYF
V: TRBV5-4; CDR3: CASSLAGASRGEQFF
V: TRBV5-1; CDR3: CASSLGTQETQYF
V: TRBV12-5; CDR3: CASGLAPFLTRGRSYEQYF
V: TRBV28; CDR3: CASSLGHLNTGELFF
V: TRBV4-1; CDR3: CASSQQRLLAGVTKSTDTQYF
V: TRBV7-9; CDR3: CASGVWANTEAFF
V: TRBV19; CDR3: CASSALGASSDQPQHF
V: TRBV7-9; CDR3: CASSEGRNTEAFF
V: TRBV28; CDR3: CASSFRLGGQETQYF
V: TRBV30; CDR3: CAWSSGAWGNQPQHF
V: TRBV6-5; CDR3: CASSYSVGTDTQYF
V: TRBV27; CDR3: CASSSLGGSLKNEQFF
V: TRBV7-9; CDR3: CASSAQRGTGTTGANVLTF
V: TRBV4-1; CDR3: CASSQTYPGTGKSYEQYF
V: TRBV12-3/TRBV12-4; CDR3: CASSYSYEQYF
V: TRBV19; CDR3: CASSMGPANTGELFF
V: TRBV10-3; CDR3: CAISESYVRSNEQFF
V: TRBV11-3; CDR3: CASSLAGTSGAPGFF
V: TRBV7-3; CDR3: CASSSSSGSSRNEQFF
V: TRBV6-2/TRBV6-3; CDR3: CASSYPRTGSGPYGYTF
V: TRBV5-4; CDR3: CASSLSIRTVRFGETQYF
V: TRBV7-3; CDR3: CASSLQGPNTGELFF
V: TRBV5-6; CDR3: CASSPMNYGNTIYF
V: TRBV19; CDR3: CASIREGNSGNTIYF
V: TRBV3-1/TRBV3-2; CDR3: CASSLTGNTIYF
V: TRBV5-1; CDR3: CASSLGSDSPLHF
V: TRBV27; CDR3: CASSLWSGDTEAFF
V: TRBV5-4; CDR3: CASSLVGRSGNTIYF
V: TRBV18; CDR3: CASSSQGGNTEAFF
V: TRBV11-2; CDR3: CASSAPGPRLYEQYF
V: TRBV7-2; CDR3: CASSLWSGADSYEQYF
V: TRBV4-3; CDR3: CASSQETHRNSPLHF
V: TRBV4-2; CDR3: CASSQEVDTDEKLFF
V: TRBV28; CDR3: CASSWPGNQPQHF
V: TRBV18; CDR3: CASSPPGSNQPQHF
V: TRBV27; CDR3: CASSPISYQETQYF
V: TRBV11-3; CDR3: CASSLIPLGPVDPEKLFF
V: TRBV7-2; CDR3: CASGGLLGNQPQHF
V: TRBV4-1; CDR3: CASSQEAADYGYTF
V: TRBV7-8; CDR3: CASSPLGGSTDNEQFF
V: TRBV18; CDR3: CASSPRWATNEKLFF
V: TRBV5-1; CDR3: CASTLTGTVNTEAFF
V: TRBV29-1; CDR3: CSAGETGEATGELFF
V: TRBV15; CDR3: CATSRETSVHEQYF